These 27 T cell receptor beta chains were all obtained from the same sample, sequenced in a study of OX40 agonist ivuxolimab in advanced cancers. Generated by immunoSEQ multiplex PCR, the TCRdb table keeps only in-frame clones and is missing some. In the table there are roughly 45,000 clones, 84% of which are singletons. Sequenced here: CD4+ or CD8+ T cells sorted from blood, sampled in a trial of the OX40 agonist ivuxolimab. All receptors come from an adult with an advanced solid tumor such as melanoma, head and neck, liver or kidney cancer.

This sequence joins TRBV11-3 and TRBJ2-7, with 7 bases identical to TRBD2. The CDR3 has 16 residues. CDR1 is SGHNT, CDR2 YENEEA, per germline. Trimming cost V 0 bases and J 2 bases; bases outside gene matches: 7. DNA for the CDR3: TGTGCCAGCAGCTTAGATTGGGGGGAGGGTGCCTACGAGCAGTACTTC. Translated, it gives CASSLDWGEGAYEQYF.

This clone has a single count. The rearrangement links TRBV7-8 to TRBJ1-5; TRBD1 agrees at 11 bases. With 4 bases clipped from V and 0 bases from J, the junction kept 8 bases outside the gene matches. From germline, CDR1 is SGHVS and CDR2 FQNEAQ. The CDR3 spans 18 residues. CDR3 sequence: CASSSRDRGEYSNQPQHF. CDR3 nucleotide sequence: TGTGCCAGCAGCTCCCGGGACAGGGGGGAGTATAGCAATCAGCCCCAGCATTTT.

The chain links TRBV27 to TRBJ1-1; tentatively, D is TRBD1 (5 bases). V lost 4 bases and J 1 base, leaving 16 bases between the germline ends. This CDR3 spans 16 amino acids. Per the germline V gene, CDR1 is MNHEY and CDR2 is SMNVEV (reference sequence). The CDR3 loop is CASSWGGMTANTEAFF. DNA for the CDR3: TGTGCCAGCAGTTGGGGGGGGATGACGGCGAACACTGAAGCTTTCTTT.

V usage is TRBV2 and J usage is TRBJ2-7; no clear D. This CDR3 comprises 11 residues. Germline V lookup: CDR1 SNHLY, CDR2 FYNNEI. V lost 3 bases and J lost 2, with 2 bases in between. The CDR3 bases are TGTGCCAGCAGTGACACCTACGAGCAGTACTTC. Protein sequence: CASSDTYEQYF.

The chain employs TRBV27 and TRBJ2-2; D uncertain. V gave up 3 bases and J gave up 6 bases, with 8 bases separating them. Germline-derived CDR1 and CDR2 are MNHEY and SMNVEV (reference sequence). The CDR3 has 13 amino acids. CDR3 nucleotides: TGTGCCAGCAGTTTTTGGGATTCCGGGGAGCTGTTTTTT. This translates into CASSFWDSGELFF.

In its sample, this clone is medium-sized. This sample also contains other DNA sequences that code for the same CDR3. The chain uses TRBV6-1 and TRBJ1-2, with TRBD1 identical over 9 bases. The CDR3 runs to 15 residues. Germline assignment: CDR1 MNHNS and CDR2 SASEGT. Losses at the gene ends were 6 bases for V and 2 bases for J; bases not matched to a gene: 7. CDR3 amino acids: CASRTGQGPNYGYTF. In DNA form, the CDR3 reads TGTGCCAGCAGGACGGGACAGGGCCCCAACTATGGCTACACCTTC.

For this clone: The sample carries other DNA sequences with the same CDR3. This chain links TRBV29-1 with TRBJ2-3, with D hard to call. This CDR3 is built from 10 residues. Trimming cost V 7 bases and J 0 bases, with 2 bases left between them. Germline loops: CDR1 SQVTM, CDR2 ANQGSEA. The CDR3 DNA reads TGCAGCGCCAGCACAGATACGCAGTATTTT. It yields the protein CSASTDTQYF.

The rearrangement joins TRBV4-3 to TRBJ2-3, with D tentatively TRBD2 (5 bases). V shed 5 bases and J shed 1 base, with 13 bases lying between them. In germline, CDR1 is LGHNA, CDR2 YSLEER. This CDR3 has 15 amino acids. CDR3 coding DNA: TGCGCCAGCAGCTACGAGGGAGAGGGCACAGATACGCAGTATTTT. Its protein product is CASSYEGEGTDTQYF.

This chain joins TRBV11-2 and TRBJ1-2; D is undetermined. CDR1 is SGHAT, CDR2 FQNNGV, per germline. V shed 1 base and J shed 8 bases, with 11 bases lying between them. This CDR3 is 13 amino acids long. The DNA for the CDR3 is TGTGCCAGCAGCTTAGGCATGGTAATCGGCTACACCTTC. Translation: CASSLGMVIGYTF.

J is TRBJ2-6 and V is TRBV28; D is ambiguous. The CDR3 covers 17 residues. The germline V gene has CDR1 MDHEN and CDR2 SYDVKM. Trimming removed 3 bases from V and 1 base from J, with 13 bases in between. CDR3: CASSFGVSNSGANVLTF. CDR3 nucleotides: TGTGCCAGCAGTTTTGGGGTTAGTAATTCTGGGGCCAACGTCCTGACTTTC.

The J gene is TRBJ1-6, the V gene TRBV5-6, with 8 bases lining up with TRBD1. The CDR3 consists of 16 residues. Germline CDR1 and CDR2: SGHDT and YYEEEE. The junction had 4 bases not matched to a gene; V was cut back by 5 bases and J by 0 bases. The CDR3 DNA is TGTGCCAGCAGTTCAGGGGGCAGCTCCTATAATTCACCCCTCCACTTT. Translated: CASSSGGSSYNSPLHF.

This chain uses TRBV11-3 with TRBJ1-1, with D possibly being TRBD1 (6 bases). The CDR3 is made up of 15 amino acids. V lost 5 bases and J lost 1, with 14 bases in between. CDR1 and CDR2 from the germline V gene are SGHNT and YENEEA. CDR3 nucleotide sequence: TGTGCCAGCAGCCAATTCGCGGGGGCGAACACTGAAGCTTTCTTT. Residues: CASSQFAGANTEAFF.

V is TRBV2 and J is TRBJ2-4; either TRBD1 or TRBD2 may fit D (5 bases each). In germline, CDR1 is SNHLY, CDR2 FYNNEI. V lost 7 bases to trimming and J lost 6 bases, with 7 bases between them. CDR3 length: 11 residues. The CDR3 DNA reads as TGTGCCAGCACTGGGGGAAACATTCAGTACTTC. This gives the protein CASTGGNIQYF.

The chain recombines TRBV28 with TRBJ1-1; D uncertain. The CDR3 is made up of 16 amino acids. The germline CDR1 and CDR2 sequences are MDHEN and SYDVKM. V lost 3 bases, J lost 1 base, and 15 bases lay in between. The CDR3: CASSFGLLPENTEAFF. The CDR3 coding sequence is TGTGCCAGCAGTTTCGGCCTCCTTCCGGAGAACACTGAAGCTTTCTTT.

This chain links TRBV10-1 with TRBJ2-7; D uncertain. Looked up from germline, CDR1 is WNHNN and CDR2 is SYGVQD (reference sequence). The CDR3 has 12 amino acids. Trimming left V 3 bases short and J 6 bases short, with 9 bases between. This CDR3 reads CASSENSAEQYF. The CDR3 nucleotides read TGCGCCAGCAGTGAAAATTCGGCCGAGCAGTACTTC.

V is TRBV18 and J is TRBJ2-6, with 7 bases fitting TRBD1. V lost 3 bases, J lost 5 bases, and 7 bases stayed unmatched. The CDR3 has 16 amino acids. Germline lookup yields CDR1 KGHSH and CDR2 LQKENI. Here the CDR3 DNA reads TGTGCCAGCTCACCGCTTACAGGGGAAAGGGCCAACGTCCTGACTTTC. Translating gives CASSPLTGERANVLTF.

This clone was detected only a few times. This rearrangement joins TRBV2 to TRBJ2-5; D is unresolved. Germline lookup yields CDR1 SNHLY and CDR2 FYNNEI. The CDR3 has 14 amino acids. The ends were cut back, 2 bases at V and 0 bases at J, with 7 bases in the middle. CDR3 DNA sequence: TGTGCCAGCAGTGAATCCATGGACCAAGAGACCCAGTACTTC. It encodes CASSESMDQETQYF. The full variable domain, rest sourced from reference TRBV2 and TRBJ2-5, is EPEVTQTPSHQVTQMGQEVILRCVPISNHLYFYWYRQILGQKVEFLVSFYNNEISEKSEIFDDQFSVERPDGSNFTLKIRSTKLEDSAMYFCASSESMDQETQYFGPGTRLLVL.

V and J are TRBV5-8 and TRBJ1-4; D gene unclear. Per germline, CDR1 SGHTS and CDR2 YDEGEE. This CDR3 is 15 amino acids long. The V and J ends lost 0 bases and 0 bases respectively, with 6 bases between them. CDR3 nucleotides: TGTGCCAGCAGCTTGGGGGCTTCAACTAATGAAAAACTGTTTTTT. Translation: CASSLGASTNEKLFF.

The CDR3 region has the DNA TGCGCCAGCAGCCAAGAAGGATCAGGAAAGGGCGGGGAGCTGTTTTTT. This gives the protein CASSQEGSGKGGELFF. The chain recombines TRBV4-1 with TRBJ2-2, with D hard to call. Germline CDR1 and CDR2: MGHRA and YSYEKL. The CDR3 is 16 residues long. V lost 0 bases and J lost 7, with 15 bases in between.

The J gene is TRBJ2-1, the V gene TRBV21-1; TRBD1, the table's D call, lacks a check against the DNA. TRBV21-1 is assigned pseudogene status. The CDR3 sequence is 15 residues long. DNA of the CDR3: TGTGCCAGCAGCAAAGGGACAGGGGGTAGGAATGAGCAGTTCTTC. Protein sequence: CASSKGTGGRNEQFF.

The J gene is TRBJ2-7, the V gene TRBV27, with TRBD1 matching over 7 bases. The CDR3 loop spans 14 amino acids. Germline loops: CDR1 MNHEY, CDR2 SMNVEV (reference sequence). J lost 4 bases, V lost 5 bases, and 8 bases had no gene match. CDR3 in DNA: TGTGCCAGCAGTCCCGGAAGGGGGCAGTACGAGCAGTACTTC. As protein: CASSPGRGQYEQYF.

The chain employs TRBV28 and TRBJ1-2, with 8 bases matching TRBD1. This CDR3 is built from 13 residues. Germline CDR1 and CDR2: MDHEN and SYDVKM. J gave up 4 bases and V 5 bases, and 3 bases lay outside the gene matches. In DNA form, the CDR3 reads TGTGCCAGCAGTCTGACAGGGGCCTATGGCTACACCTTC. Translated: CASSLTGAYGYTF.

The chain employs TRBV28 and TRBJ2-1; D gene unclear. V was pared by 3 bases and J by 5 bases, with 8 bases between. Germline V gene lookup returns CDR1 MDHEN and CDR2 SYDVKM. CDR3 length equals 13 residues. CDR3 residues: CASSFTKNNEQFF. The CDR3 DNA reads as TGTGCCAGCAGTTTTACTAAAAACAATGAGCAGTTCTTC.

The V gene is TRBV13, the J gene TRBJ1-6; D gene ambiguous. The CDR3 has 14 amino acids. V was clipped by 0 bases and J by 8 bases, with 8 bases between them. The germline V gene encodes CDR1 PRHDT and CDR2 FYEKMQ (reference sequence). The CDR3 is CASSLGGEYSPLHF. In DNA, the CDR3 is TGTGCCAGCAGCTTAGGGGGCGAGTATTCACCCCTCCACTTT.

The chain carries TRBV6-5 and TRBJ1-1; 8 bases are a match to TRBD1. CDR3 length: 12 amino acids. CDR1 and CDR2 (germline): MNHEY, SVGAGI. Trimming took 9 bases from V and 12 from J; bases not matched to a gene: 12. CDR3 loop: CASTGGSTESFF. The CDR3 DNA reads TGTGCCAGTACAGGGGGGAGCACTGAGTCTTTCTTT.

The chain employs TRBV27 and TRBJ2-1, with 9 bases identical to TRBD2. J was trimmed by 10 bases and V by 2 bases; bases with no gene match: 9. The V gene's germline CDR1 is MNHEY and CDR2 SMNVEV (reference sequence). This CDR3 region has 15 residues. The CDR3 DNA sequence: TGTGCCAGCAGTTTAGGCGGGGGGGCCTTGTCCGAGCAGTTCTTC. This gives the protein CASSLGGGALSEQFF.

The chain joins TRBV7-6 to TRBJ2-7; no reliable D call. There are 18 residues in the CDR3. Germline V gives CDR1 SGHVS, CDR2 FNYEAQ. Between the trimmed V and J ends, which lost 1 base and 0 bases, there was a span of 19 bases. This CDR3 reads CASSLGKGSPSFSYEQYF. The DNA for the CDR3 is TGTGCCAGCAGCTTAGGGAAGGGCTCCCCCTCTTTCTCCTACGAGCAGTACTTC.